This is a list of T cell receptor beta chains from one sample in a study of cytomegalovirus exposure and HLA in healthy donors. Repertoires were generated with immunoSEQ multiplex PCR, while TCRdb's copy carries only in-frame clones and drops some. The table lists approximately 70,000 clones, about three quarters of them singletons, with 9.5% to 13% in the top ten. The sequencing input was PBMCs. The receptors shown here come from a woman aged 40 to 50 in good health and CMV-seropositive. CDR3s include the opening cysteine and the closing phenylalanine or tryptophan. The D gene is left open where the match is weak. Clone size is not always given. Where it is, it says once, few, many or a class for expanded clones.

J gene: TRBJ2-7
clone size: -
V gene: TRBV27
D gene: -
CDR3 DNA: TGTGCCAGCACAAAGACAGGCTCCTACGAGCAGTACTTC
CDR3 protein: CASTKTGSYEQYF

J gene: TRBJ2-7
clone size: -
V gene: TRBV25-1
D gene: TRBD2
CDR3 DNA: TGTGCCAGCCGGGGGGTGGGCAGCCCATACGAGCAGTACTTC
CDR3 protein: CASRGVGSPYEQYF

J gene: TRBJ2-7
clone size: -
V gene: TRBV30
D gene: TRBD1
CDR3 DNA: TGTGCCTGGAGCGGGACAGGGGGCTTTTTGTCCGAGCAGTACTTC
CDR3 protein: CAWSGTGGFLSEQYF

J gene: TRBJ1-5
clone size: -
V gene: TRBV19
D gene: TRBD1
CDR3 DNA: TGTGCCAGTACCACCACCGGACAGGCCGCAGTTAATCAGCCCCAGCATTTT
CDR3 protein: CASTTTGQAAVNQPQHF

J gene: TRBJ1-2
clone size: -
V gene: TRBV30
D gene: -
CDR3 DNA: TGTGCCTGGAGTGTACTAAATGGCTACACCTTC
CDR3 protein: CAWSVLNGYTF

J gene: TRBJ2-1
clone size: -
V gene: TRBV6-5
D gene: TRBD2
CDR3 DNA: TGTGCCAGCAGCCAGGTAGCGGGGGACTACAATGAGCAGTTCTTC
CDR3 protein: CASSQVAGDYNEQFF

J gene: TRBJ2-2
clone size: -
V gene: TRBV7-6
D gene: -
CDR3 DNA: TGTGCCAGCAGCTTAGTTCGGGGGAAGGGCGGGGAGCTGTTTTTT
CDR3 protein: CASSLVRGKGGELFF

J gene: TRBJ2-7
clone size: once
V gene: TRBV5-1
D gene: TRBD1
CDR3 DNA: TGCGCCTGGGACTCGGACAGGGTATACGAGCAGTACTTC
CDR3 protein: CAWDSDRVYEQYF

J gene: TRBJ1-6
clone size: few
V gene: TRBV18
D gene: TRBD1
CDR3 DNA: TGTGCCAGCTCCGGGACGGGGGACAGGGGGAATTCACCCCTCCACTTT
CDR3 protein: CASSGTGDRGNSPLHF

J gene: TRBJ2-7
clone size: -
V gene: TRBV4-1
D gene: -
CDR3 DNA: TGCGCCAGCAGCGAAGAAGCCAGGGGCTCCTACGAGCAGTACTTC
CDR3 protein: CASSEEARGSYEQYF

J gene: TRBJ2-1
clone size: -
V gene: TRBV7-6
D gene: -
CDR3 DNA: TGTGCCAGCAGCTTATCATGGGTCGGGGGTGAGCAGTTCTTC
CDR3 protein: CASSLSWVGGEQFF

J gene: TRBJ1-1
clone size: few
V gene: TRBV2
D gene: -
CDR3 DNA: TGTGCCAGCAGTCAGGGGATGAACACTGAAGCTTTCTTT
CDR3 protein: CASSQGMNTEAFF

J gene: TRBJ2-5
clone size: -
V gene: TRBV5-1
D gene: TRBD1
CDR3 DNA: TGCGCCAGCAGCGATGGACAGGGACAAGAGACCCAGTACTTC
CDR3 protein: CASSDGQGQETQYF

J gene: TRBJ2-5
clone size: -
V gene: TRBV21-1
D gene: -
CDR3 DNA: TGTGCCAGCAGCAAAGTCTATAGATCAGGCCCCTCACAAGAGACCCAGTACTTC
CDR3 protein: CASSKVYRSGPSQETQYF

J gene: TRBJ1-1
clone size: -
V gene: TRBV4-2
D gene: -
CDR3 DNA: TGTGCCAGCAGAGATCTGGAGGCCAACACTGAAGCTTTCTTT
CDR3 protein: CASRDLEANTEAFF

J gene: TRBJ1-3
clone size: few
V gene: TRBV5-1
D gene: -
CDR3 DNA: TGCGCCAGCAGCTTACGAGTACAGGGTGAATCTGGAAACACCATATATTTT
CDR3 protein: CASSLRVQGESGNTIYF